Listed below are T cell receptor beta chains from one sample, sequenced in a study of blood T cell repertoires in COVID-19. Only in-frame clones appear in the TCRdb table, and some are missing; sequencing was by immunoSEQ multiplex PCR. This table holds roughly 500,000 clones, 88% found once. Source material: PBMCs or T cells enriched from blood (not recorded which). These receptors originate from a woman in her 40s who had recovered from COVID-19. CDR3s leave out the opening cysteine and the closing phenylalanine or tryptophan.

V gene	CDR3 protein
TRBV11-3	ASSLGSGQARTEAF
TRBV5-6	ASSLRAGSTLF
TRBV4-2	ASSQDSQSGNTIY
TRBV27	ASSGRWDSYEQY
TRBV5-1	ASSLAQGPYEQY
TRBV7-9	ASSPPSGTGLRSPLH
TRBV3-1/TRBV3-2	ASSQDETGDDEKLF
TRBV5-4	ASSPGVANEKLF
TRBV10-3	AISVRGRKNEQF
TRBV6-1	ASSERPGISTDTQY
TRBV23-1	ASSRRSAYRGIVTDTQY
TRBV24-1	ATSSGGRAVSEQF
TRBV5-4	ASSLGPGVSSPLH
TRBV15	ATSRDPTGAYEQY
TRBV24-1	ATSELTGELF
TRBV13	ATEQREITDTQY
TRBV19	ASSSRDFYNEQF
TRBV15	ATSPHRTSAYEQY
TRBV7-2	ASSSTSGRAIGTQY
TRBV7-2	ASRGQGHEKLF
TRBV6-2/TRBV6-3	ASSSRVPSRWQY
TRBV5-1	ASSSQPTGELF
TRBV7-2	ASSSMPGRSSYEQY
TRBV4-3	ASSQELGDTEAF
TRBV5-1	ASSLFGQEEKLF
TRBV6-5	ASSDSWRGGEAF
TRBV12-3/TRBV12-4	ASSSGLRGEQY
TRBV28	ASWTGRDGGYT
TRBV5-8	ASSLLGDPQQETQY
TRBV5-1	ASRTASGSYEQY
TRBV4-3	ASSQEGLGADTQY
TRBV25-1	ASSEFGGNTEAF
TRBV4-3	ATTTEPYDTGELF
TRBV7-9	ASSLGGRLGFGEQY
TRBV18	ASSRGVTSGTSSGANVLT
TRBV23-1	ASSPTGTGTYNEQF
TRBV18	ASSPLTGIGEQY
TRBV21-1	ASSKGQNHSYEQY
TRBV6-6	ASRLQGADYGYT
TRBV3-1/TRBV3-2	ASSQDGLAHSGANVLT
TRBV14	ASSHEPQGTQPQH
TRBV28	ASSRITGGIITNTQY
TRBV4-3	ASSQYRPDRGPYEQY
TRBV29-1	SVRMGSSNTEAF
TRBV6-1	ASSEGQAVVTQH
TRBV5-4	ASSLGQGNYGYT
TRBV10-1	ASSEEQGGSYNEQF
TRBV25-1	ASSGYTEGGFTEAF